The rows below give T cell receptor beta chains drawn from one sample of a study of shared T cell receptors in the human thymus. Some clones are missing from TCRdb's copy, which holds only in-frame ones; the method was immunoSEQ multiplex PCR. Of about 710,000 clones in the sample, approximately 89% are singletons; the top ten hold about 0.0094%. These data were likewise used in another study, on human thymus T cells.

The sample comprised thymocytes. These receptors were collected from a boy under two years old with a congenital heart defect. The CDR3 runs from the conserved cysteine through the conserved F or W. A D gene is named only where the DNA matches it firmly. For some rows the clone size is stated as once, few or many, or as a class when expanded; others skip it.

j_call d_call v_call clone_size cdr3_aa cdr3_nt
TRBJ2-3 . TRBV2 . CASILARAGDTQYF TGTGCCAGCATCTTGGCCAGGGCTGGAGATACGCAGTATTTT
TRBJ2-5 TRBD1 TRBV29-1 once CSVIENRGHETQYF TGCAGCGTTATAGAAAACAGGGGGCATGAGACCCAGTACTTC
TRBJ1-6 . TRBV5-6 . CASSSGHGYYNSPLHF TGTGCCAGCAGCTCCGGACACGGATACTATAATTCACCCCTCCACTTT
TRBJ1-5 . TRBV7-9 . CASSLHRHNQPQHF TGTGCCAGCAGCTTGCACAGGCACAATCAGCCCCAGCATTTT
TRBJ2-1 TRBD1 TRBV5-1 . CASRGDRAYNEQFF TGCGCCAGCAGGGGGGACAGGGCCTACAATGAGCAGTTCTTC
TRBJ2-5 TRBD2 TRBV7-6 . CASSFGPGSGSGETQYF TGTGCCAGCAGCTTTGGCCCCGGTAGCGGGAGCGGAGAGACCCAGTACTTC
TRBJ1-5 . TRBV5-6 . CASSFRGRAPNQPQHF TGTGCCAGCAGCTTTCGTGGCAGGGCCCCCAATCAGCCCCAGCATTTT
TRBJ1-5 . TRBV7-6 . CASSLALEQPQHF TGTGCCAGCAGCTTAGCGTTAGAACAGCCCCAGCATTTT
TRBJ2-5 TRBD1 TRBV4-3 . CASSQGRFRDREIKTQYF TGCGCCAGCAGCCAGGGAAGATTCCGGGACAGGGAGATAAAGACCCAGTACTTC
TRBJ2-7 . TRBV6-1 . CASIPPGVSGEQYF TGTGCCAGCATCCCCCCGGGGGTAAGCGGCGAGCAGTACTTC
TRBJ2-1 . TRBV7-2 . CASSLREPGLVYNEQFF TGTGCCAGCAGCTTACGGGAACCGGGACTGGTTTACAATGAGCAGTTCTTC
TRBJ2-7 TRBD2 TRBV5-6 . CASSWAGTSGPYEQYF TGTGCCAGCAGCTGGGCCGGGACTAGCGGCCCCTACGAGCAGTACTTC
TRBJ2-3 TRBD2 TRBV29-1 . CSVDGLAGGRTDTQYF TGCAGCGTAGATGGACTAGCGGGGGGGCGTACAGATACGCAGTATTTT
TRBJ2-1 TRBD2 TRBV28 . CASSLCSKGLACYNEQFF TGTGCCAGCAGTTTATGCTCGAAGGGACTAGCGTGCTACAATGAGCAGTTCTTC
TRBJ2-3 TRBD2 TRBV2 once CASSRTSGGADTQYF TGTGCCAGCAGCCGGACTAGCGGGGGGGCGGATACGCAGTATTTT
TRBJ2-7 . TRBV7-2 . CASSSLIVDEQYF TGTGCCAGCAGCTCACTTATCGTCGACGAGCAGTACTTC
TRBJ2-3 TRBD1 TRBV9 . CASSETGGITDTQYF TGTGCCAGCAGCGAGACAGGGGGGATCACAGATACGCAGTATTTT
TRBJ1-1 . TRBV30 . CAWNRGYTEAFF TGTGCCTGGAATCGGGGTTACACTGAAGCTTTCTTT
TRBJ2-1 TRBD2 TRBV4-3 few CASSQDSIAGGIYNEQFF TGCGCCAGCAGCCAAGATTCGATAGCGGGAGGTATATACAATGAGCAGTTCTTC
TRBJ2-1 . TRBV19 . CASSILAKNEQFF TGTGCCAGTAGTATTCTAGCGAAGAATGAGCAGTTCTTC
TRBJ2-7 TRBD1 TRBV2 . CASSGTGQVIREQYF TGTGCCAGCAGTGGGACCGGACAGGTTATTAGGGAGCAGTACTTC
TRBJ2-7 TRBD1 TRBV4-1 . CASSQDKGTGGAYEQYF TGCGCCAGCAGCCAAGATAAGGGGACAGGGGGCGCCTACGAGCAGTACTTC
TRBJ1-6 TRBD1 TRBV28 . CASTTTGDNSPLHF TGTGCCAGCACAACGACAGGGGACAATTCACCCCTCCACTTT
TRBJ1-5 TRBD1 TRBV5-3 . CARSLASGGGQPQHF TGTGCCAGAAGCTTGGCCTCAGGGGGCGGTCAGCCCCAGCATTTT
TRBJ2-1 TRBD2 TRBV7-6 once CASSILAGEHDEQFF TGTGCCAGCAGCATTCTAGCGGGAGAACATGATGAGCAGTTCTTC
TRBJ2-3 TRBD2 TRBV5-1 . CASSLEAPSGVLDTQYF TGCGCCAGCAGCTTAGAGGCGCCTAGCGGGGTATTAGATACGCAGTATTTT
TRBJ2-7 TRBD1 TRBV27 . CASSPRTDRGNYEQYF TGTGCCAGCAGTCCTCGGACCGACAGGGGAAACTACGAGCAGTACTTC
TRBJ1-3 . TRBV30 . CAWSPGQSSGNTIYF TGTGCCTGGAGCCCTGGACAGTCCTCTGGAAACACCATATATTTT
TRBJ1-6 . TRBV5-1 . CASSPRTAYNSPLHF TGCGCCAGCAGCCCACGGACAGCGTATAATTCACCCCTCCACTTT
TRBJ1-2 . TRBV19 . CASSPGRTYGYTF TGTGCCAGTAGTCCCGGACGGACTTATGGCTACACCTTC
TRBJ1-2 . TRBV18 . CASSPWGEYGYTF TGTGCCAGCTCACCCTGGGGGGAGTATGGCTACACCTTC
TRBJ1-1 TRBD1 TRBV5-1 few CASSVGTGDKNTEAFF TGCGCCAGCAGCGTCGGGACAGGGGATAAGAACACTGAAGCTTTCTTT
TRBJ2-7 TRBD2 TRBV5-8 once CASSLIPFRAGDFDEQYF TGTGCCAGCAGCTTGATCCCCTTTAGAGCGGGGGATTTTGACGAGCAGTACTTC
TRBJ2-2 . TRBV4-2 . CASSQGQQSNTGELFF TGTGCCAGCAGCCAAGGACAGCAATCGAACACCGGGGAGCTGTTTTTT
TRBJ2-1 TRBD2 TRBV4-3 . CASSQVGSSGIPSYNEQFF TGCGCCAGCAGCCAAGTAGGTAGTAGCGGGATCCCCTCCTACAATGAGCAGTTCTTC
TRBJ2-7 TRBD2 TRBV28 . CASSLGRTSGTWFKLLSAYEQYF TGTGCCAGCAGTTTAGGGAGAACTAGCGGGACCTGGTTTAAGCTGTTATCAGCCTACGAGCAGTACTTC